The 3 T cell receptor beta chains below come from one sample, sequenced in a study of neurological immune-mediated disorders. Each CDR3 protein is one row after TCRdb ran MiXCR on the 5' RACE reads. The sample holds some 89,000 distinct CDR3 sequences, 4.3% seen once. As to time point: longitudinal time-point 3. Specimen: PBMCs. Every receptor here comes from a woman aged 60-70 years with multiple sclerosis.

This clonotype was counted between two and nine times. The junction differs from germline at one of its ends, possibly a read error. The V call is TRBV15, the J call TRBJ2-1; no clear D. This CDR3 region has 15 residues. Germline loops: CDR1 LNHNV, CDR2 YYDKDF (reference sequence). The CDR3 reads CATSRKQGSYNEQFF. The CDR3 coding sequence is TGTGCCACCAGCAGGAAACAAGGGTCCTACAATGAGCAATTCTTC.

This clonotype was found many times. J is TRBJ1-1 and V is TRBV7-8; D call uncertain. The CDR3 spans 11 residues. V lost 6 bases, J lost 3 bases, and 5 bases lay in between. Germline CDR1 SGHVS, CDR2 FQNEAQ. The CDR3 sequence: CASRGYTEAFF. CDR3 coding DNA: TGTGCCAGCAGGGGGTACACTGAAGCTTTCTTT.

The sample holds many counts of this clonotype. V and J are TRBV18 and TRBJ1-5; 9 nucleotides align to TRBD1. The germline gives CDR1 KGHSH, CDR2 LQKENI. The CDR3 is 14 residues long. V lost 3 bases and J lost 12; bases outside the gene matches: 9. CDR3 DNA: TGTGCCAGCTCACCGCCGGCAGACAGGGGGTACCAGCATTTT. It translates to CASSPPADRGYQHF. Filled out from reference TRBV18 and TRBJ1-5, the complete variable domain reads NAGVMQNPRHLVRRRGQEARLRCSPMKGHSHVYWYRQLPEEGLKFMVYLQKENIIDESGMPKERFSAEFPKEGPSILRIQQVVRGDSAAYFCASSPPADRGYQHFGDGTRLSIL.